This T cell receptor (beta chain) was captured in a study of cytomegalovirus exposure and HLA in healthy donors. The study's findings and limits: Testing in vitro showed a few CMV-associated chains specific for CMV antigens.

The study ran its PCR with 60 Vbeta and 13 Jbeta primers. Libraries were prepared by immunoSEQ multiplex PCR; TCRdb keeps only in-frame clonotypes and omits some of them. The sample lists some 200,000 clones; around 76% were seen once. Concerning this clone: Its antigen remains unidentified.

Germline trimming cut 2 bases from V and 3 bases from J; bases unmatched to any gene: 9. There are 17 residues in the CDR3. From germline, CDR1 is SGHDN and CDR2 FVKESK. The genes are TRBV14 and TRBJ2-3; 9 positions agree with TRBD2. The clonotype was recovered from a woman under 40 in good health and CMV-seropositive. Sequenced material: PBMCs. This chain's CDR3 is CASSQSAGGFSTDTQYF. The CDR3 region has the DNA TGTGCCAGCAGCCAATCAGCGGGGGGCTTTTCTACAGATACGCAGTATTTT. The full variable domain, with the rest looked up from reference TRBV14 and TRBJ2-3, is EAGVTQFPSHSVIEKGQTVTLRCDPISGHDNLYWYRRVMGKEIKFLLHFVKESKQDESGMPNNRFLAERTGGTYSTLKVQPAELEDSGVYFCASSQSAGGFSTDTQYFGPGTRLTVL.